The clone carrying this T cell receptor beta chain has only a few counts. Amplification of TCR beta CDR3 regions used RNA as the template. First-round RT-PCR with HTBI primers amplified the TCR CDR3 region. TCRdb used MiXCR to reprocess the multiplex PCR reads, holding one entry per CDR3 protein. This table has about 720,000 distinct CDR3 sequences, roughly 15% appearing once. This sample is part of a study of T cells in Graves' hyperthyroidism and ophthalmopathy. V lost 8 bases, J lost 1 base, and 9 bases lay in between. CDR1 SEHNR and CDR2 FQNEAQ come from the germline V gene (reference sequence). CDR3 length: 13 residues.

Sequences were obtained from blood. The origin of this receptor is a man aged 18-30 years with Graves' hyperthyroidism. V gene TRBV7-9 combines with J gene TRBJ2-1; D is unresolved. The CDR3 sequence is CASRLASYNEQFF. The CDR3 DNA sequence: TGTGCCAGCCGGCTGGCATCCTACAATGAGCAGTTCTTC.